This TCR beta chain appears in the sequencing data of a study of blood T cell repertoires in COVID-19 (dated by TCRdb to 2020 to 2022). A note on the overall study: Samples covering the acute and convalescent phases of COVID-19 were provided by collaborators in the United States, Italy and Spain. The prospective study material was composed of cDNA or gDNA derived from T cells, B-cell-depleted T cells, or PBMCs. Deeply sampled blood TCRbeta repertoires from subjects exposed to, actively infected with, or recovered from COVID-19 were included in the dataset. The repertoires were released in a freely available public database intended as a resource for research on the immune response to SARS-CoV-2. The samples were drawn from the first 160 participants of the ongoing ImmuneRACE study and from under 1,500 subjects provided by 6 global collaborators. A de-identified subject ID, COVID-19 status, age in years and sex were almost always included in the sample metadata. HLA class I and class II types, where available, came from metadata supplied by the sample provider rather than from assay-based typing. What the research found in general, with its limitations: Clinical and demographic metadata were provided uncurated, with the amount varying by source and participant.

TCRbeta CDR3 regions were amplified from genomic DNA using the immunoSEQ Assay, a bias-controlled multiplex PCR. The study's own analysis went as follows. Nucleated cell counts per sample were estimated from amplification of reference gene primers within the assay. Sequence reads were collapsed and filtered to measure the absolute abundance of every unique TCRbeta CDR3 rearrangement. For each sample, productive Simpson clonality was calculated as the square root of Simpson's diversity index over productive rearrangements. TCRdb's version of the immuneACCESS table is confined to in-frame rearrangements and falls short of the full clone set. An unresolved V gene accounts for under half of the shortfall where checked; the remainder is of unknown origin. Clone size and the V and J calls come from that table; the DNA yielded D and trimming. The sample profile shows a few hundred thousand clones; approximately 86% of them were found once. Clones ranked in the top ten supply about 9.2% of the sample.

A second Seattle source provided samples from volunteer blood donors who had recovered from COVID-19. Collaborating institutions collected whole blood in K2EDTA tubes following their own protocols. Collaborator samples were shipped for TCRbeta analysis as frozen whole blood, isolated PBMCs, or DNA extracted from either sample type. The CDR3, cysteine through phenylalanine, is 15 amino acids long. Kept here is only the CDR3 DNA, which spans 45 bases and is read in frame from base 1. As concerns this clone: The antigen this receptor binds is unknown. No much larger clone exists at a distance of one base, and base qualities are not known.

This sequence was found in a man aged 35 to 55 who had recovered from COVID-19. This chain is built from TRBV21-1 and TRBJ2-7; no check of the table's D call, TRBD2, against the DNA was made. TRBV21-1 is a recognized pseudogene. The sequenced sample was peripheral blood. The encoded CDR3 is CASSKPSGGSYEQYF. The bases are TGTGCCAGCAGCAAACCCAGCGGGGGTTCCTACGAGCAGTACTTC.